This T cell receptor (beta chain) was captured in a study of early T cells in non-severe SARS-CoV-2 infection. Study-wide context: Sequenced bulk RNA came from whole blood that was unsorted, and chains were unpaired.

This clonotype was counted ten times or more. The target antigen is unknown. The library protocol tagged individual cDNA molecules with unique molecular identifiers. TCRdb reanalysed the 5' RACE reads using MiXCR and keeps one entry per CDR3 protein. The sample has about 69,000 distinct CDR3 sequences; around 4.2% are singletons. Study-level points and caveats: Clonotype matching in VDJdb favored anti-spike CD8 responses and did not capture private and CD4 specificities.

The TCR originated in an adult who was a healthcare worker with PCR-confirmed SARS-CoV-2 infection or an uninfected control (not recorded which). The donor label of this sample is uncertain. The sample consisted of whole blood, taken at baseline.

The CDR3 region is CASSLMQGEQYF. In DNA form, the CDR3 reads TGTGCCAGCAGCTTAATGCAGGGCGAGCAGTACTTC. The chain employs TRBV11-2 and TRBJ2-7; perhaps TRBD1 as D (5 bases). CDR3 length: 12 amino acids. Germline values: CDR1 SGHAT, CDR2 FQNNGV. V lost 2 bases and J 6 bases, leaving 8 bases between the germline ends.